The rows below give T cell receptor beta chains drawn from one sample of a study of beta chain features in type 1 diabetes. Only in-frame clones appear in the TCRdb table, and some are missing; sequencing was by immunoSEQ multiplex PCR. The sample includes a few hundred thousand clones, less than 15% seen only once; the top ten take under 0.02%. Sequenced material: naive CD4+ T cells from blood. The source is a woman in her late teens or twenties in good health. CDR3s include the opening cysteine and the closing phenylalanine or tryptophan. Fields, in order: V gene, J gene, D gene, clone size, CDR3 protein, CDR3 DNA. D genes are given only for firm matches. Where a row states a size, it is once, few, many or the class of an expanded clone; other rows omit it.

>TRBV30|TRBJ1-2|TRBD1|-
CAWSAGTGSGYTF
TGTGCCTGGAGTGCCGGGACAGGGTCTGGCTACACCTTC
>TRBV10-2|TRBJ2-3|TRBD1|-
CASSVGTGLTDTQYF
TGCGCCAGCAGCGTCGGGACAGGGCTCACAGATACGCAGTATTTT
>TRBV28|TRBJ2-7|TRBD2|few
CASSPRGSGRSYEQYF
TGTGCCAGCAGTCCCCGGGGTAGCGGGAGGTCCTACGAGCAGTACTTC
>TRBV15|TRBJ2-2|TRBD1|few
CATRQGASNTGELFF
TGTGCCACCCGACAGGGAGCCTCGAACACCGGGGAGCTGTTTTTT
>TRBV7-9|TRBJ2-4|-|-
CASSWGRGGNLIQYF
TGTGCCAGCAGCTGGGGACGGGGCGGGAATCTCATTCAGTACTTC
>TRBV15|TRBJ2-7|-|-
CATSRGHPGYEQYF
TGTGCCACCAGCAGAGGACATCCGGGGTACGAGCAGTACTTC
>TRBV7-2|TRBJ2-1|TRBD2|few
CASSLLGTSLYNEQFF
TGTGCCAGCAGCTTACTAGGGACTAGCCTATACAATGAGCAGTTCTTC
>TRBV7-9|TRBJ2-3|TRBD2|-
CASSYLTGGTSGWADTQYF
TGTGCCAGCAGCTACCTGACGGGTGGGACTAGCGGTTGGGCAGATACGCAGTATTTT
>TRBV7-3|TRBJ1-2|-|few
CASSLVPGPPYGYTF
TGTGCCAGCAGCTTAGTTCCAGGGCCGCCCTATGGCTACACCTTC
>TRBV7-3|TRBJ2-1|-|few
CASSPGEPNEQFF
TGTGCCAGCAGCCCGGGAGAACCCAATGAGCAGTTCTTC
>TRBV30|TRBJ2-2|TRBD2|-
CAWSVSSGYTGELFF
TGTGCCTGGAGTGTGTCTAGCGGATACACCGGGGAGCTGTTTTTT
>TRBV15|TRBJ2-5|-|few
CATSASAAETQYF
TGTGCCACCAGCGCTAGCGCCGCGGAGACCCAGTACTTC
>TRBV6-5|TRBJ1-1|TRBD1|-
CASSYSFGTVNTEAFF
TGTGCCAGCAGTTACTCGTTCGGGACAGTGAACACTGAAGCTTTCTTT
>TRBV4-2|TRBJ2-7|TRBD2|-
CASSPGLAGGSYEQYF
TGTGCCAGCAGCCCGGGACTAGCGGGGGGCTCCTACGAGCAGTACTTC
>TRBV29-1|TRBJ2-1|-|-
CSVRSGSSYNEQFF
TGCAGCGTTCGGTCCGGGAGCTCCTACAATGAGCAGTTCTTC
>TRBV18|TRBJ2-1|-|-
CASSPLDQGIPSSYNEQFF
TGTGCCAGCTCACCTTTGGATCAGGGAATCCCGAGCTCCTACAATGAGCAGTTCTTC
>TRBV5-4|TRBJ2-2|TRBD2|-
CASSLGWREENTGELFF
TGTGCCAGCAGCTTGGGGTGGCGGGAGGAAAACACCGGGGAGCTGTTTTTT
>TRBV5-4|TRBJ2-7|-|-
CASSPPRGGPYEQYF
TGTGCCAGCAGCCCCCCTCGGGGTGGCCCCTACGAGCAGTACTTC
>TRBV19|TRBJ2-1|-|-
CASSDRYFDNEQFF
TGTGCCAGTAGCGACAGGTACTTTGACAATGAGCAGTTCTTC
>TRBV30|TRBJ1-5|TRBD1|few
CAWSADRAQPQHF
TGTGCCTGGAGTGCGGACAGGGCTCAGCCCCAGCATTTT
>TRBV10-3|TRBJ1-5|TRBD1|-
CAISETGGERGPQHF
TGTGCCATCAGTGAGACAGGGGGCGAGAGGGGGCCCCAGCATTTT
>TRBV6-1|TRBJ2-5|-|few
CASFGNGIKTQYF
TGTGCCAGTTTCGGAAACGGGATAAAGACCCAGTACTTC
>TRBV5-1|TRBJ2-3|-|-
CAVTEGRVGDTQYF
TGCGCCGTCACGGAAGGCAGGGTAGGAGATACGCAGTATTTT
>TRBV7-9|TRBJ2-1|TRBD1|-
CASSLRDRAQFRFHEQFF
TGTGCCAGCAGCTTACGGGACAGGGCCCAATTTCGGTTTCATGAGCAGTTCTTC
>TRBV4-3|TRBJ2-2|TRBD2|few
CASSQGQVAGEDTGELFF
TGCGCCAGCAGCCAAGGCCAGGTAGCGGGAGAAGACACCGGGGAGCTGTTTTTT
>TRBV30|TRBJ1-4|-|-
CAWRRSTTNEKLFF
TGTGCCTGGCGGAGGTCCACAACTAATGAAAAACTGTTTTTT
>TRBV9|TRBJ2-7|TRBD2|-
CASSVLAGSSYEQYF
TGTGCCAGCAGCGTGCTAGCGGGGTCCTCCTACGAGCAGTACTTC
>TRBV28|TRBJ2-7|TRBD1|few
CASRPGTGGDEQYF
TGTGCCAGCAGACCCGGGACAGGGGGCGACGAGCAGTACTTC
>TRBV5-8|TRBJ2-1|TRBD2|-
CASSFYPGLAGVNEQFF
TGTGCCAGCAGCTTTTATCCGGGACTAGCGGGAGTTAATGAGCAGTTCTTC
>TRBV5-4|TRBJ2-1|TRBD1|few
CASRGQEAYNEQFF
TGTGCCAGCAGGGGACAGGAGGCTTACAATGAGCAGTTCTTC
>TRBV7-8|TRBJ2-3|-|-
CASSLGSVRTDTQYF
TGTGCCAGCAGCTTAGGGAGCGTACGCACAGATACGCAGTATTTT
>TRBV29-1|TRBJ2-7|TRBD2|-
CSVEDSGGGPKEQYF
TGCAGCGTTGAAGATTCCGGGGGAGGGCCAAAAGAGCAGTACTTC
>TRBV10-3|TRBJ2-7|-|-
CAISGGEGVWSYEQYF
TGTGCCATCAGTGGAGGAGAGGGAGTATGGTCCTACGAGCAGTACTTC